The 25 T cell receptor beta chains below all came from one sample that was sequenced in a study of T cell repertoires in ileal Crohn's disease (dated by TCRdb to between 2019 and 2020). The method was the immunoSEQ multiplex PCR assay. Here the immuneACCESS table is served through TCRdb, limited to in-frame sequences with V and J called. Missing clones are a known gap in these copies; in checked studies unresolved V genes cover under half, and the rest lacks a known reason. For this sample there are around 8,500 clones; roughly 96% appear just once. Clones ranked in the top ten supply around 0.22% of the sample. Material: ileal tissue. Receptors originate from an adult with Crohn's disease.

In nucleotides, the CDR3 is TGTGCCACCGACGGACTAGCGGATACAGATACGCAGTATTTT. It specifies CATDGLADTDTQYF. The chain uses TRBV28 and TRBJ2-3, with 10 bases identical to TRBD2. V shed 10 bases, J shed 3 bases, and the junction held 7 bases outside the gene matches. The germline CDR1 and CDR2 sequences are MDHEN and SYDVKM. The CDR3 has 14 residues.

This clone was counted once. The chain employs TRBV28 and TRBJ2-7, with 7 bases lining up with TRBD1. With V trimmed by 4 bases and J by 0 bases, 9 bases remained unmatched. Germline CDR1 is MDHEN and CDR2 is SYDVKM. The CDR3 contains 16 residues. CDR3 amino acids: CASSSSTGWDSYEQYV. The CDR3 bases are TGTGCCAGCAGTTCATCGACAGGGTGGGACTCCTACGAGCAGTACGTC.

The chain employs TRBV4-3 and TRBJ1-1; no firm D call. Germline V gives CDR1 LGHNA, CDR2 YSLEER. The germline V and J ends were trimmed by 1 base and 1 base, with 4 bases remaining between them. The CDR3 sequence is 13 residues long. Here the CDR3 DNA reads TGCGCCAGCAGCCAAGTACAGAACACTGAAGCTTTCTTT. Amino acid sequence: CASSQVQNTEAFF.

The chain uses TRBV28 and TRBJ1-2; D is ambiguous. Germline CDR1 is MDHEN and CDR2 is SYDVKM. The V end lost 2 bases, the J end lost 6 bases, and 13 bases lay between the germline ends. The length of the CDR3 is 14 residues. The CDR3 spells CASSLTLDTNGYTF. CDR3 nucleotides: TGTGCCAGCAGTTTAACGCTAGATACTAATGGCTACACCTTC.

V gene TRBV27 combines with J gene TRBJ2-3; 11 nucleotides align to TRBD2. With 7 bases clipped from V and 4 bases from J, the junction kept 7 bases outside the gene matches. This CDR3 has 15 residues. Germline CDR1 reads MNHEY; CDR2 reads SMNVEV (reference sequence). CDR3 amino acids: CASKPGLAVPDTQYF. The CDR3 bases are TGTGCCAGCAAACCGGGACTAGCGGTGCCAGATACGCAGTATTTT.

The chain has TRBV30 and TRBJ2-7, with TRBD2 identical over 7 bases. Germline V gene data show CDR1 as GTSNPN and CDR2 as SVGIG (reference sequence). This CDR3 is built from 16 residues. V shed 0 bases and J 3 bases; nucleotides not matched to a gene: 11. The CDR3 DNA follows: TGTGCCTGGAGTGTAGCGGGATACCCCACAGGCTACGAGCAGTACTTC. Encoded protein: CAWSVAGYPTGYEQYF.

This rearrangement joins TRBV5-1 to TRBJ2-1; TRBD2 matches at 11 bases. Germline V lookup: CDR1 SGHRS, CDR2 YFSETQ. The CDR3 is 15 residues long. The junction had 9 bases not matched to a gene; V was cut back by 6 bases and J by 7 bases. The CDR3 reads CASNPRGTSGNEQFF. In DNA, the CDR3 is TGCGCCAGCAACCCTCGAGGGACTAGCGGAAATGAGCAGTTCTTC.

The chain links TRBV4-1 to TRBJ1-1; D is unresolved. The V gene's germline CDR1 is MGHRA and CDR2 YSYEKL. The CDR3 sequence is 16 residues long. Trimming took off 0 bases at V and 1 base at J, with 12 bases between the two ends. This CDR3 reads CASSQESYAANTEAFF. CDR3 bases: TGCGCCAGCAGCCAAGAGTCCTATGCCGCGAACACTGAAGCTTTCTTT.

The gene calls are TRBV2 and TRBJ2-7; perhaps TRBD2 as D (6 bases). The CDR3 loop spans 17 amino acids. The V gene lost 2 bases and the J gene lost 4 bases, with 21 bases spanning the gap. CDR1 SNHLY and CDR2 FYNNEI come from the germline V gene. The CDR3 protein is CASSEFQTSIGGYEQYV. For the CDR3, the DNA is TGTGCCAGCAGTGAATTCCAAACTAGCATCGGGGGTTACGAGCAGTACGTC.

The chain combines TRBV19 with TRBJ2-7; 12 bases are shared with TRBD1. The V and J ends lost 5 bases and 5 bases, in that order; junction bases with no gene match: 4. This CDR3 comprises 14 residues. Germline CDR1 is LNHDA and CDR2 is SQIVND (reference sequence). The CDR3 nucleotides read TGTGCCAGTAGTTGGGACAGGGGGCAAGACGAGCAGTACGTC. Its protein is CASSWDRGQDEQYV.

V is TRBV27 and J is TRBJ1-6; D might be TRBD1 (6 bases). The CDR3 has 13 residues. V was clipped by 6 bases and J by 13 bases, with 16 bases between them. From germline, CDR1 is MNHEY and CDR2 SMNVEV (reference sequence). The CDR3 reads CASSRDILVPLHF. DNA for the CDR3: TGTGCCAGCAGCCGGGACATTTTAGTTCCCCTCCACTTT.

The chain joins TRBV29-1 to TRBJ1-1, with a tentative D call TRBD1 (5 bases). This CDR3 is built from 10 residues. The germline V gene encodes CDR1 SQVTM and CDR2 ANQGSEA. V shed 8 bases and J shed 8 bases, with 12 bases lying between them. CDR3 residues: CSIRGVEAFF. The CDR3 DNA reads as TGCAGCATACGGGGGGTGGAAGCTTTCTTT.

The V and J genes are TRBV30 and TRBJ2-7, with D perhaps TRBD2 (5 bases). Germline-derived CDR1 and CDR2 are GTSNPN and SVGIG (reference sequence). This CDR3 is 11 amino acids long. V shed 3 bases and J shed 3 bases, with 6 bases lying between them. This CDR3 reads CAWSGDYEQYF. The CDR3 coding sequence is TGTGCCTGGAGCGGGGACTACGAGCAGTACTTC.

V is TRBV28 and J is TRBJ1-5, with 9 bases identical to TRBD1. J gave up 3 bases and V 6 bases, and 18 bases lay outside the gene matches. Looked up from germline, CDR1 is MDHEN and CDR2 is SYDVKM. The CDR3 totals 19 residues. The CDR3 region is CASSPLTGGLTGYNQPQHF. DNA of the CDR3: TGTGCCAGCAGCCCACTGACAGGGGGATTAACGGGCTACAATCAGCCCCAGCATTTT.

This chain links TRBV5-6 with TRBJ1-1; no definite D call. V shed 0 bases and J shed 8 bases, with 11 bases lying between them. Germline CDR1 and CDR2: SGHDT and YYEEEE. The CDR3 has 13 amino acids. CDR3 sequence reads: CASSLVARVEAFF. Here the CDR3 DNA reads TGTGCCAGCAGCTTGGTGGCCCGGGTGGAAGCTTTCTTT.

This chain links TRBV7-9 with TRBJ1-2, with a weak D call TRBD1 (5 bases). This CDR3 spans 15 amino acids. Germline V gene sequence: CDR1 SEHNR, CDR2 FQNEAQ (reference sequence). Trimming removed 5 bases at V and 4 bases at J, with 17 bases between. The chain's CDR3 is CASSAGLGQSYGYTF. The CDR3 nucleotides read TGTGCCAGCAGCGCCGGCCTTGGACAAAGCTATGGCTACACCTTC.

The rearrangement uses TRBV6-1 and TRBJ1-2, with D unclear. The CDR3 sequence is 14 residues long. Germline V lookup: CDR1 MNHNS, CDR2 SASEGT. Deletions cut 0 bases from V and 6 bases from J, with 11 bases between. CDR3 loop: CASSEADRVNGYTF. In DNA form, the CDR3 reads TGTGCCAGCAGTGAAGCTGATCGGGTGAATGGCTACACCTTC.

The chain couples TRBV7-3 to TRBJ1-5, with D possibly being TRBD1 (5 bases). The germline V and J ends were trimmed by 2 bases and 7 bases, with 9 bases remaining between them. This CDR3 comprises 13 residues. CDR1 SGHTA and CDR2 FQGTGA come from the germline V gene. The CDR3 bases are TGTGCCAGCAGCTTACAGGGTGGACAGCCCCAGCATTTT. Protein: CASSLQGGQPQHF. Based on the CDR3 plus reference TRBV7-3 and TRBJ1-5, the full variable domain is GAGVSQTPSNKVTEKGKYVELRCDPISGHTALYWYRQSLGQGPEFLIYFQGTGAADDSGLPNDRFFAVRPEGSVSTLKIQRTERGDSAVYLCASSLQGGQPQHFGDGTRLSIL.

This chain uses TRBV28 with TRBJ2-7; 9 bases are a match to TRBD1. This CDR3 region has 15 residues. Per the germline V gene, CDR1 is MDHEN and CDR2 is SYDVKM. After removal of 6 bases from V and 3 bases from J, the junction contained 9 bases not matched to a gene. As DNA, the CDR3 is TGTGCCAGCAGGGGGAGGACAGGGGCGCTCTACGAGCAGTACTTC. Encoded protein: CASRGRTGALYEQYF.

This clone appeared once. The V call is TRBV7-3, the J call TRBJ2-1; D might be TRBD2 (7 bases). Germline CDR1 reads SGHTA; CDR2 reads FQGTGA. V was pared by 8 bases and J by 5 bases, with 10 bases between. The CDR3 is 12 amino acids. CDR3 sequence: CASGGAHNEQFF. CDR3 DNA: TGTGCCAGCGGGGGGGCCCACAATGAGCAGTTCTTC.

The chain uses TRBV18 and TRBJ1-6, with D hard to call. Trimming took 3 bases from V and 5 from J, leaving 11 bases between them. Germline lookup yields CDR1 KGHSH and CDR2 LQKENI. This CDR3 region has 15 residues. The CDR3 loop reads CASSPEVLNNSPLHF. Written as DNA, the CDR3 is TGTGCCAGCTCACCTGAGGTTCTCAATAATTCACCCCTCCACTTT. Full variable domain (remainder filled in from reference TRBV18 and TRBJ1-6): NAGVMQNPRHLVRRRGQEARLRCSPMKGHSHVYWYRQLPEEGLKFMVYLQKENIIDESGMPKERFSAEFPKEGPSILRIQQVVRGDSAAYFCASSPEVLNNSPLHFGNGTRLTVT.

J is TRBJ2-5 and V is TRBV27, with D possibly being TRBD2 (5 bases). V was shortened by 5 bases and J by 4 bases, with 14 bases between the two germline ends. The CDR3 totals 14 residues. Germline loops: CDR1 MNHEY, CDR2 SMNVEV (reference sequence). In nucleotides, the CDR3 is TGTGCCAGCAGTCGGGGTCAAACCCTAGAGACCCAGTACTTC. Its translation: CASSRGQTLETQYF.

This sequence joins TRBV5-1 and TRBJ1-1, with a possible D match to TRBD1 (6 bases). With 2 bases removed from V and 2 bases from J, the gap between germline ends came to 7 bases. The CDR3 is 13 amino acids. Germline V gene sequence: CDR1 SGHRS, CDR2 YFSETQ. The CDR3 sequence: CASSLQGNTEAFF. CDR3 in DNA: TGCGCCAGCAGCTTACAGGGTAACACTGAAGCTTTCTTT.

J is TRBJ1-5 and V is TRBV5-1; no clear D gene. V was trimmed by 1 base and J by 4 bases, leaving 12 bases between them. The CDR3 length is 15 residues. Germline V gene sequence: CDR1 SGHRS, CDR2 YFSETQ. CDR3 sequence (DNA): TGCGCCAGCAGCTTGAGCGGGGATCGGAATCAGCCCCAGCATTTT. This encodes CASSLSGDRNQPQHF. The entire variable domain, with the rest obtained from reference TRBV5-1 and TRBJ1-5, is as follows: KAGVTQTPRYLIKTRGQQVTLSCSPISGHRSVSWYQQTPGQGLQFLFEYFSETQRNKGNFPGRFSGRQFSNSRSEMNVSTLELGDSALYLCASSLSGDRNQPQHFGDGTRLSIL.

V gene TRBV7-2 combines with J gene TRBJ2-2, with 9 bases identical to TRBD2. Germline CDR1 reads SGHTA; CDR2 reads FQGNSA. V shed 1 base and J 7 bases; nucleotides not matched to a gene: 4. This CDR3 has 15 amino acids. The CDR3 reads CASSLGLAGNGELFF. DNA for the CDR3: TGTGCCAGCAGCTTAGGTCTAGCGGGGAACGGGGAGCTGTTTTTT.